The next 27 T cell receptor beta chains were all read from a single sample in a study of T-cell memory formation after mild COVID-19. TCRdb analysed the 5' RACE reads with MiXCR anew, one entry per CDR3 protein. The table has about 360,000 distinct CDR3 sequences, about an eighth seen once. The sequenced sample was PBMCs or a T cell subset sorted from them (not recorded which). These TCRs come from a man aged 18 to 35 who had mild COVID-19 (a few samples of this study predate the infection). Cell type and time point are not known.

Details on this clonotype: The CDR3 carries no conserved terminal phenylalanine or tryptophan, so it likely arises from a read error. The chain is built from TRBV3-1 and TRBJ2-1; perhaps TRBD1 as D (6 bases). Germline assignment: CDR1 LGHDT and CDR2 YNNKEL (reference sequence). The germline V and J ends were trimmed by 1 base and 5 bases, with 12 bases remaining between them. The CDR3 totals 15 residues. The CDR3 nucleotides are TGTGCCAGCAGCCAAGCAGGGGCAGCCAACAATGAGCAGTTCTTA. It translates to CASSQAGAANNEQFL.

CDR3 residues: CASSPQGGPEKLFF. The DNA for the CDR3 is TGTGCCAGCAGCCCGCAGGGAGGCCCTGAAAAACTGTTTTTT. The chain uses TRBV7-6 and TRBJ1-4; possibly TRBD1 for D (5 bases). The CDR3 spans 14 residues. Germline V gene lookup returns CDR1 SGHVS and CDR2 FNYEAQ. The V gene lost 5 bases and the J gene lost 7 bases, with 14 bases spanning the gap. The full variable domain, in which reference TRBV7-6 and TRBJ1-4 provide the parts outside the CDR3, is GAGVSQSPRYKVTKRGQDVALRCDPISGHVSLYWYRQALGQGPEFLTYFNYEAQQDKSGLPNDRFSAERPEGSISTLTIQRTEQRDSAMYRCASSPQGGPEKLFFGSGTQLSVL.

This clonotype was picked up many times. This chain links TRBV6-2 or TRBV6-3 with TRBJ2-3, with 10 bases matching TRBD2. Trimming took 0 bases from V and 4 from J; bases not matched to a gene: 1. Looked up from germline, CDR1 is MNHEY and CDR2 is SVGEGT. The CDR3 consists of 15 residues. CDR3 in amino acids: CASSYSGLAPDTQYF. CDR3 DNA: TGTGCCAGCAGTTACTCGGGACTAGCGCCAGATACGCAGTATTTT.

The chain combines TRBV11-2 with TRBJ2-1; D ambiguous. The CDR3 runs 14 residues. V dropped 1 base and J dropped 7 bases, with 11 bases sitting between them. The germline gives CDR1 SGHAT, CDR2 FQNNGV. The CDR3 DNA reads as TGTGCCAGCAGCTTAGTCTCTAGTTCTAATGAGCAGTTCTTC. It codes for CASSLVSSSNEQFF.

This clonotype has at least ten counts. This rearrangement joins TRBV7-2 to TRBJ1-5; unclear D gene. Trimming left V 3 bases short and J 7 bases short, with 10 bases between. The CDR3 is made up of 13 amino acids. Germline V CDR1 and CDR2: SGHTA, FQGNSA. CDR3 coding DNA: TGTGCCAGCAGCTTCATCCGGGCGCAGCCCCAGCATTTT. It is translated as CASSFIRAQPQHF. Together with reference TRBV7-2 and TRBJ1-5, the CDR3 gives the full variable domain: GAGVSQSPSNKVTEKGKDVELRCDPISGHTALYWYRQSLGQGLEFLIYFQGNSAPDKSGLPSDRFSAERTGGSVSTLTIQRTQQEDSAVYLCASSFIRAQPQHFGDGTRLSIL.

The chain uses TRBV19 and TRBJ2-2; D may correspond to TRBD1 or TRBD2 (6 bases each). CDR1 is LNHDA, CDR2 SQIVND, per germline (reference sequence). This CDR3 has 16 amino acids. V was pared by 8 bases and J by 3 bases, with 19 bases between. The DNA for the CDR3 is TGTGCCAGTCGAACCGGGGGCAGGCGAGACACCGGGGAGCTGTTTTTT. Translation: CASRTGGRRDTGELFF.

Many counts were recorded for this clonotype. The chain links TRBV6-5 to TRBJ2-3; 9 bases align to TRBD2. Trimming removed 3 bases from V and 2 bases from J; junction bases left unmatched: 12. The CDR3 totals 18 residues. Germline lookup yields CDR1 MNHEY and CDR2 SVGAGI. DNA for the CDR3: TGTGCCAGCAGTTATACGGCTGGCGGGGGGGCCCACACAGATACGCAGTATTTT. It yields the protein CASSYTAGGGAHTDTQYF.

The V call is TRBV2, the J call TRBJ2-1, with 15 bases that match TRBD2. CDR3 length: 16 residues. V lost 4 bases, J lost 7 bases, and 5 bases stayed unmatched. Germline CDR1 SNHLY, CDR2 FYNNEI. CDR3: CASSGWGTSGGNEQFF. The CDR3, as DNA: TGTGCCAGCAGTGGCTGGGGGACTAGCGGGGGGAATGAGCAGTTCTTC.

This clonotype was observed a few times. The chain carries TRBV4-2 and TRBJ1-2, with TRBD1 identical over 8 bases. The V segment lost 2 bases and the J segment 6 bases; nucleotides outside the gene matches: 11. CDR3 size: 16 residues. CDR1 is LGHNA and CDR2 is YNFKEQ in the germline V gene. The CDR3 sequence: CASSQPFRTGKDGYTF. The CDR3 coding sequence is TGTGCCAGCAGCCAACCCTTTAGGACAGGGAAGGATGGCTACACCTTC.

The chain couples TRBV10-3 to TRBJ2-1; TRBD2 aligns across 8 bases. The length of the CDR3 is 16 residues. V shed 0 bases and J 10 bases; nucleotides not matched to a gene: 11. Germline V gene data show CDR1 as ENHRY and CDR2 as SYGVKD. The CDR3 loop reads CAISESGSGAPGEQFF. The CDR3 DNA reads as TGTGCCATCAGTGAGTCGGGTAGCGGGGCCCCAGGAGAGCAGTTCTTC.

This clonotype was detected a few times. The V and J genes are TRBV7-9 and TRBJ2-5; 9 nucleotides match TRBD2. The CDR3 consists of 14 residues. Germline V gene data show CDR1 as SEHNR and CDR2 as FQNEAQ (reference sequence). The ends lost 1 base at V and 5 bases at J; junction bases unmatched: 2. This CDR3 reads CASSLGGREETQYF. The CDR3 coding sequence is TGTGCCAGCAGCTTAGGCGGGAGGGAGGAGACCCAGTACTTC.

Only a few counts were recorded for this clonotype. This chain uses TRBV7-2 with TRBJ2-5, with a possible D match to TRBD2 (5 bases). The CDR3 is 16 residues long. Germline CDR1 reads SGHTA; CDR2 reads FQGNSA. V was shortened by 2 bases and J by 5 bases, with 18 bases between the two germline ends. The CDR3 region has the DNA TGTGCCAGCAGCTTACCCCTCACCCTAGCTTGGGAGACCCAGTACTTC. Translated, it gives CASSLPLTLAWETQYF.

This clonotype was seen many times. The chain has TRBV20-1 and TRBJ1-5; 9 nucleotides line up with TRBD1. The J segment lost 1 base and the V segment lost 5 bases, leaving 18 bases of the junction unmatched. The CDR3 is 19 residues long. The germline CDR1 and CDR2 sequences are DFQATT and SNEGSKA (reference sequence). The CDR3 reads CSAEGPDRGSGRSNQPQHF. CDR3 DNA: TGCAGTGCTGAAGGCCCGGACAGGGGAAGTGGACGGAGCAATCAGCCCCAGCATTTT.

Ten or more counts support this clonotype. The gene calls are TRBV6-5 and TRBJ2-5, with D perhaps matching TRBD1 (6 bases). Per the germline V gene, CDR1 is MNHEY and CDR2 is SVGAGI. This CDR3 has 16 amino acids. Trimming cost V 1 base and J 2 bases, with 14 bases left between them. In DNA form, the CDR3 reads TGTGCCAGCAGTTACTTCGCAGGAAGGGGGCAAGAGACCCAGTACTTC. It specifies CASSYFAGRGQETQYF.

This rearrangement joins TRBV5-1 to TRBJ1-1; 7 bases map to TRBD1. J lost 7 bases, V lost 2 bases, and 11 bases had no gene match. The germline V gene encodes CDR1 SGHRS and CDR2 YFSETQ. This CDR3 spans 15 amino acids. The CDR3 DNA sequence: TGCGCCAGCAGCTTTCCCACAGGGGACAGACTTGAAGCTTTCTTT. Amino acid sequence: CASSFPTGDRLEAFF.

This CDR3 is CSARVGSNSPLHF. The CDR3 DNA sequence: TGCAGTGCTAGAGTAGGCAGTAATTCACCCCTCCACTTT. This chain joins TRBV20-1 and TRBJ1-6; D unclear. V gave up 1 base and J gave up 6 bases, with 7 bases separating them. In germline, CDR1 is DFQATT, CDR2 SNEGSKA (reference sequence). CDR3 length: 13 amino acids.

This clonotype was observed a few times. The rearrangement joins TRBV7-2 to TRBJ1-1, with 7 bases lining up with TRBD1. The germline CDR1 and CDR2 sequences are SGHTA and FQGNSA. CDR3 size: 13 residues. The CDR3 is CAVTRQGNTEAFF. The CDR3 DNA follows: TGTGCAGTAACTCGACAGGGGAACACTGAAGCTTTCTTT.

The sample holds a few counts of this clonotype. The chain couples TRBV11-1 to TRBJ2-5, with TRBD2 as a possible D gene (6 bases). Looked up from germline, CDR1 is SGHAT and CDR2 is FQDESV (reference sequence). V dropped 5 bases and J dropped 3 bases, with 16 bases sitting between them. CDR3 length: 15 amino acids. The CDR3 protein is CASSVGTHREETQYF. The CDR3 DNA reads TGTGCCAGCAGCGTCGGGACTCACAGAGAAGAGACCCAGTACTTC.

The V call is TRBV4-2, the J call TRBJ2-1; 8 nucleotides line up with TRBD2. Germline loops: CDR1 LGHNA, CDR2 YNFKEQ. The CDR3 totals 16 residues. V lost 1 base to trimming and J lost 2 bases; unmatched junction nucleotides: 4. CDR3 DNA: TGTGCCAGCAGCCAAGCACTAGCGGTGCCCTACAATGAGCAGTTCTTC. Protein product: CASSQALAVPYNEQFF.

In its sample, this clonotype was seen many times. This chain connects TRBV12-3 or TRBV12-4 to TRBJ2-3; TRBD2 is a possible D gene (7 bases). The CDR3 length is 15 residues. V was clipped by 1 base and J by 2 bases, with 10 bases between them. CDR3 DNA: TGTGCCAGCAGTTTAGACAGGGACTACACAGATACGCAGTATTTT. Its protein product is CASSLDRDYTDTQYF.

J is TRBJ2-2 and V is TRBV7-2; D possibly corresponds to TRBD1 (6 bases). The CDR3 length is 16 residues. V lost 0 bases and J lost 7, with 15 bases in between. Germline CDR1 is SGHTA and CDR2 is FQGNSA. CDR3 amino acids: CASSLALGAGSGELFF. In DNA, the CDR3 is TGTGCCAGCAGCTTAGCCCTGGGGGCCGGAAGCGGGGAGCTGTTTTTT. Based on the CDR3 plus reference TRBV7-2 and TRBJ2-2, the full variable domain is GAGVSQSPSNKVTEKGKDVELRCDPISGHTALYWYRQSLGQGLEFLIYFQGNSAPDKSGLPSDRFSAERTGGSVSTLTIQRTQQEDSAVYLCASSLALGAGSGELFFGEGSRLTVL.

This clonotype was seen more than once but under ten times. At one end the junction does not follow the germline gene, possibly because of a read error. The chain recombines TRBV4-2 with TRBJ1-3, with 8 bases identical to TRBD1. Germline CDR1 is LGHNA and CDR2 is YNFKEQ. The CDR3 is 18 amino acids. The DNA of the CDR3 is TGTGCCAGCAGTCAAGAATCCATCAGGGGGCGTACTGGAAACACCATATATTTT. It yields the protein CASSQESIRGRTGNTIYF.

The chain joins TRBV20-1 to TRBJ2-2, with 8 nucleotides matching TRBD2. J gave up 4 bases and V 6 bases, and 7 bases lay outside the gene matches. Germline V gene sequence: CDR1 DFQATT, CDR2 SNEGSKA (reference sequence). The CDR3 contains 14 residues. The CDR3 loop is CSAITGGTTGELFF. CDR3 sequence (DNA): TGCAGTGCCATCACGGGGGGGACCACCGGGGAGCTGTTTTTT.

CDR3 protein: CASSVGQGSTEAFF. CDR3 DNA: TGTGCCAGCAGCGTCGGACAGGGCTCCACTGAAGCTTTCTTT. V gene TRBV7-3 combines with J gene TRBJ1-1; 8 positions match TRBD1. The germline gives CDR1 SGHTA, CDR2 FQGTGA. V lost 5 bases, J lost 4 bases, and 6 bases stayed unmatched. The CDR3 consists of 14 residues.

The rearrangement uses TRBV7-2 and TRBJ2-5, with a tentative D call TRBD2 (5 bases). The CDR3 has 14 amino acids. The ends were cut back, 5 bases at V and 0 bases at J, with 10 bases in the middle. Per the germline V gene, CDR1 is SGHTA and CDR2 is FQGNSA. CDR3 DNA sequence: TGTGCCAGCAGCCGAGGCGGGTACCAAGAGACCCAGTACTTC. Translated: CASSRGGYQETQYF.

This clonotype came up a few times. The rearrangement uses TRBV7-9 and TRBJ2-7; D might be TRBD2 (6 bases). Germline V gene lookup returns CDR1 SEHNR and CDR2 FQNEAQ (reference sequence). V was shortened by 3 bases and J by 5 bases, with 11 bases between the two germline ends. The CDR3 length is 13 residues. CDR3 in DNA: TGTGCCAGCAGCTTGTGGGGAGGCGACGAGCAGTACTTC. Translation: CASSLWGGDEQYF. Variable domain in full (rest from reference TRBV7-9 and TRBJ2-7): DTGVSQNPRHKITKRGQNVTFRCDPISEHNRLYWYRQTLGQGPEFLTYFQNEAQLEKSRLLSDRFSAERPKGSFSTLEIQRTEQGDSAMYLCASSLWGGDEQYFGPGTRLTVT.

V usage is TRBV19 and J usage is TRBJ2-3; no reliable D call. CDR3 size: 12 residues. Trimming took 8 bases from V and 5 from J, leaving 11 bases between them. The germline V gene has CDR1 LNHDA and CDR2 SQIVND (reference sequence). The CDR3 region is CASGVRGDTQYF. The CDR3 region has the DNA TGTGCCAGTGGGGTCCGCGGAGATACGCAGTATTTT.